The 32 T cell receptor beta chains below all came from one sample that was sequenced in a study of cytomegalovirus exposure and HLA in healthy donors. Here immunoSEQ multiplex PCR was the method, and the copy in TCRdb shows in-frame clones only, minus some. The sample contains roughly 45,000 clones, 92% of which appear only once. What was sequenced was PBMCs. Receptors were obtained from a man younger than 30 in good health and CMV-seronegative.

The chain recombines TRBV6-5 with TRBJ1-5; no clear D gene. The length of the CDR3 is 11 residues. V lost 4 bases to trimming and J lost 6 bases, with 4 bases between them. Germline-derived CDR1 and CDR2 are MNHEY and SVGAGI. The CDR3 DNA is TGTGCCAGCAGTTCCGGTCAGCCCCAGCATTTT. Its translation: CASSSGQPQHF.

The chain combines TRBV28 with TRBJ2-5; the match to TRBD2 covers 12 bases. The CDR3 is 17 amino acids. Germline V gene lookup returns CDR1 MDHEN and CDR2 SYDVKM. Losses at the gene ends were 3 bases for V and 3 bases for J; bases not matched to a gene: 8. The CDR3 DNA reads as TGTGCCAGCAGTTTTCCCCTGACTAGCGGGAGAGAAGAGACCCAGTACTTC. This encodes CASSFPLTSGREETQYF.

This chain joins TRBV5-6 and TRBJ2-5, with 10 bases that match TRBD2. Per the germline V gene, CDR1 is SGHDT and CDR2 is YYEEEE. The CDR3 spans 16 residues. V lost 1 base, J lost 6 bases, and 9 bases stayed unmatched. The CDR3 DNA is TGTGCCAGCAGCTTGCCACTAGCGGGGCTTCGGAAGACCCAGTACTTC. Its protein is CASSLPLAGLRKTQYF.

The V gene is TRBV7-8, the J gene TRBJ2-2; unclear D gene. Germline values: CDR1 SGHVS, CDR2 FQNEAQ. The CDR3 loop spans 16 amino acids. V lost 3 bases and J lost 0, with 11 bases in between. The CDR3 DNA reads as TGTGCCAGCAGCTTGTGGCAGATCGCGAACACCGGGGAGCTGTTTTTT. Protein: CASSLWQIANTGELFF.

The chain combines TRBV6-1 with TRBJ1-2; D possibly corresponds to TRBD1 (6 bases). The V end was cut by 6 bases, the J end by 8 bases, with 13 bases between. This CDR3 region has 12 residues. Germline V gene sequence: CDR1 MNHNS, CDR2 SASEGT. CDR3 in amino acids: CASSLNREGYTF. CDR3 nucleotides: TGTGCCAGCAGCCTCAACAGGGAAGGCTACACCTTC.

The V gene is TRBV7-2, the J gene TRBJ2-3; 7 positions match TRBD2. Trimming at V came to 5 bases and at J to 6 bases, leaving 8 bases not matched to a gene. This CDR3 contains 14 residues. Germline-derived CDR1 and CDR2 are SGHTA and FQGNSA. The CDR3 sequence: CASSTMTSSDTQYF. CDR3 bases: TGTGCCAGCAGCACTATGACTAGCTCGGATACGCAGTATTTT.

CDR3 sequence: CASSAGQGVGYTF. The CDR3 coding sequence is TGTGCCAGCAGCGCGGGACAGGGGGTCGGCTACACCTTC. This chain connects TRBV9 to TRBJ1-2; TRBD1 agrees at 11 bases. V dropped 3 bases and J dropped 8; count of bases not matched to a gene: 3. The germline CDR1 and CDR2 sequences are SGDLS and YYNGEE. The CDR3 is 13 residues long. Full variable domain (missing parts from reference TRBV9 and TRBJ1-2): DSGVTQTPKHLITATGQRVTLRCSPRSGDLSVYWYQQSLDQGLQFLIQYYNGEERAKGNILERFSAQQFPDLHSELNLSSLELGDSALYFCASSAGQGVGYTFGSGTRLTVV.

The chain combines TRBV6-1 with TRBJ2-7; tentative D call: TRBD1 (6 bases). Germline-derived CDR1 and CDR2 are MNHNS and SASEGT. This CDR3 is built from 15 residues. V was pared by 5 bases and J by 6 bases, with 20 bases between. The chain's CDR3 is CASSQSQGRRREQYF. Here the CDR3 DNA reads TGTGCCAGCAGTCAGAGTCAGGGGCGTAGGCGCGAGCAGTACTTC.

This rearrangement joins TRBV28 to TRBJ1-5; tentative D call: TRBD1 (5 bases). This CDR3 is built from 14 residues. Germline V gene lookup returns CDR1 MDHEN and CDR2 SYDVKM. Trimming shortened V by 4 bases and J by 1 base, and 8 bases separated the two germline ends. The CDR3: CASSSRQSNQPQHF. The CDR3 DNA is TGTGCCAGCAGTTCCCGACAGAGCAATCAGCCCCAGCATTTT.

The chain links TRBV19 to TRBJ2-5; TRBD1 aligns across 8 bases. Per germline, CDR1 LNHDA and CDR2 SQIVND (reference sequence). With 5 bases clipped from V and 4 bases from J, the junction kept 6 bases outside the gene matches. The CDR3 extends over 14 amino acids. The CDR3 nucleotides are TGTGCCAGTAGTTCGCCGGGACAGGTAGAGACCCAGTACTTC. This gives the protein CASSSPGQVETQYF.

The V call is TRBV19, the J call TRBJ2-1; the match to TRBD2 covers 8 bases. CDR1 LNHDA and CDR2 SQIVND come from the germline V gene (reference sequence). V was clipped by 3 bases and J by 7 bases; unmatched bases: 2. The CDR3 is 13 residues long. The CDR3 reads CASSIRGRNEQFF. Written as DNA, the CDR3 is TGTGCCAGTAGTATTCGCGGGAGGAATGAGCAGTTCTTC. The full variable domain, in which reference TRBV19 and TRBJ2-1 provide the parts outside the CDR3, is DGGITQSPKYLFRKEGQNVTLSCEQNLNHDAMYWYRQDPGQGLRLIYYSQIVNDFQKGDIAEGYSVSREKKESFPLTVTSAQKNPTAFYLCASSIRGRNEQFFGPGTRLTVL.

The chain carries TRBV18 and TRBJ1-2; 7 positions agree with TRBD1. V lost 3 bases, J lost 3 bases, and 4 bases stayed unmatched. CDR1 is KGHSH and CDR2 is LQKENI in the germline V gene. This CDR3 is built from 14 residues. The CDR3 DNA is TGTGCCAGCTCACCCCAAGGGGGCCACTATGGCTACACCTTC. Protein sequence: CASSPQGGHYGYTF.

The CDR3 bases are TGTGCCAGCAGCTACCCGGATTCCGCAGGAAAACTGTTTTTT. Protein: CASSYPDSAGKLFF. The V call is TRBV7-9, the J call TRBJ1-4; D remains ambiguous. Germline values: CDR1 SEHNR, CDR2 FQNEAQ (reference sequence). V gave up 4 bases and J gave up 10 bases, with 16 bases separating them. CDR3 length equals 14 residues. Full variable domain (remainder filled in from reference TRBV7-9 and TRBJ1-4): DTGVSQNPRHKITKRGQNVTFRCDPISEHNRLYWYRQTLGQGPEFLTYFQNEAQLEKSRLLSDRFSAERPKGSFSTLEIQRTEQGDSAMYLCASSYPDSAGKLFFGSGTQLSVL.

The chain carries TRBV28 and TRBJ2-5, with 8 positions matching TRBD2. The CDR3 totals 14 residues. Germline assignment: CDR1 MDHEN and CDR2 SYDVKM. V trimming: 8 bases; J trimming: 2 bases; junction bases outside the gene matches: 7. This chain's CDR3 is CASRGGVDQETQYF. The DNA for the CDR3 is TGTGCCAGCCGGGGGGGGGTAGATCAAGAGACCCAGTACTTC.

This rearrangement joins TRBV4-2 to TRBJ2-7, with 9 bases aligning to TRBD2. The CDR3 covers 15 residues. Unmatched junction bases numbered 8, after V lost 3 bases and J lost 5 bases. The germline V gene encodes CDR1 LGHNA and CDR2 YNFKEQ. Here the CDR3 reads CASSHPLAGVDEQYF. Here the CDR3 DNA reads TGTGCCAGCAGCCACCCATTAGCGGGAGTGGACGAGCAGTACTTC.

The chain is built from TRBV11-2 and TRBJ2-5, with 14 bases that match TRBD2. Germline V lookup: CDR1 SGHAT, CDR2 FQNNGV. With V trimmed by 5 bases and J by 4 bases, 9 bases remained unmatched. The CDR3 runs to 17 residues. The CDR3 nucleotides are TGTGCCAGCAGCGCCTGGGGACTAGCGGGAGTTTCAGAGACCCAGTACTTC. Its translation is CASSAWGLAGVSETQYF.

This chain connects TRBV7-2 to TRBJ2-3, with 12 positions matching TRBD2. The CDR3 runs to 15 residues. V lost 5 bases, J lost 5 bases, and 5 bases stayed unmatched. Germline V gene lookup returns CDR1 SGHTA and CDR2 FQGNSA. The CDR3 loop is CASSPGLAGIDTQYF. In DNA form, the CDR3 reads TGTGCCAGCAGCCCTGGACTAGCGGGAATAGATACGCAGTATTTT.

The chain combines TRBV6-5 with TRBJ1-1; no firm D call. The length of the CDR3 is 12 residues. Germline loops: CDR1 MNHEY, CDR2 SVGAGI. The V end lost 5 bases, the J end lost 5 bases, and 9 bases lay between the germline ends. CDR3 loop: CASSRLDTEAFF. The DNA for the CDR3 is TGTGCCAGCAGTCGGCTAGATACTGAAGCTTTCTTT.

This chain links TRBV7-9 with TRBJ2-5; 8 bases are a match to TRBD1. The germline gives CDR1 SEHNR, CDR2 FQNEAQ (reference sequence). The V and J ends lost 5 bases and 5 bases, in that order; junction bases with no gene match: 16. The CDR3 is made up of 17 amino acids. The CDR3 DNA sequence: TGTGCCAGCAGCCCCGTGGGGTCAGGGGGCCGAGGGGAGACCCAGTACTTC. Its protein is CASSPVGSGGRGETQYF.

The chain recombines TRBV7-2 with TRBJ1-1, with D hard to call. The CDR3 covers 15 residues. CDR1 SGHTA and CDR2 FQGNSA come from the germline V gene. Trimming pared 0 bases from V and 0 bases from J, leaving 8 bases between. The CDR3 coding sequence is TGTGCCAGCAGCTTAGCCGGCGGTCTGAACACTGAAGCTTTCTTT. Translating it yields CASSLAGGLNTEAFF.

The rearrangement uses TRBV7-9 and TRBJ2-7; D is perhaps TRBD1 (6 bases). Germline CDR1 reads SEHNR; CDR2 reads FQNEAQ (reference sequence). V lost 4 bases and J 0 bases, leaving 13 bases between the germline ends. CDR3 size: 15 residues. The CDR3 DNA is TGTGCCAGCAGCTCCGGACAGTTTGACTCCTACGAGCAGTACTTC. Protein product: CASSSGQFDSYEQYF.

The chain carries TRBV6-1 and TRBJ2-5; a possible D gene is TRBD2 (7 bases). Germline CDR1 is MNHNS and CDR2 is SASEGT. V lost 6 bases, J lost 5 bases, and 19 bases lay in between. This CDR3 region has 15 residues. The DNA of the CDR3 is TGTGCCAGCAGACGATCGGGGGGCCCTCAGGAGACCCAGTACTTC. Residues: CASRRSGGPQETQYF.

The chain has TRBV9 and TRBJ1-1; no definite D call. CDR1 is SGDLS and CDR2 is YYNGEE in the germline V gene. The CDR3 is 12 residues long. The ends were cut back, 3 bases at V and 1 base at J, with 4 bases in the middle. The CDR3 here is CASSAGNTEAFF. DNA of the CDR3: TGTGCCAGCAGCGCGGGGAACACTGAAGCTTTCTTT.

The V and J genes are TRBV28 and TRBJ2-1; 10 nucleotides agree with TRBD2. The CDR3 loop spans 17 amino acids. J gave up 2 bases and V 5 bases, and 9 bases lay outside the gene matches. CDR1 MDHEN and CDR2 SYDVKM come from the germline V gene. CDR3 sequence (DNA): TGTGCCAGCAGTCCCCGGTTTAGCGGGAGGCCCTACAATGAGCAGTTCTTC. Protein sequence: CASSPRFSGRPYNEQFF. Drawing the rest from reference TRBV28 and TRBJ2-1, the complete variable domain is DVKVTQSSRYLVKRTGEKVFLECVQDMDHENMFWYRQDPGLGLRLIYFSYDVKMKEKGDIPEGYSVSREKKERFSLILESASTNQTSMYLCASSPRFSGRPYNEQFFGPGTRLTVL.

The CDR3 bases are TGTGCCTTGGGACAGGGAAGGAGTGGGGCTTTCTTT. Encoded protein: CALGQGRSGAFF. This chain links TRBV7-2 with TRBJ1-1, with 9 bases lining up with TRBD1. V shed 11 bases, J shed 11 bases, and the junction held 12 bases outside the gene matches. This CDR3 comprises 12 residues. In germline, CDR1 is SGHTA, CDR2 FQGNSA. The full variable domain, rest sourced from reference TRBV7-2 and TRBJ1-1, is GAGVSQSPSNKVTEKGKDVELRCDPISGHTALYWYRQSLGQGLEFLIYFQGNSAPDKSGLPSDRFSAERTGGSVSTLTIQRTQQEDSAVYLCALGQGRSGAFFGQGTRLTVV.

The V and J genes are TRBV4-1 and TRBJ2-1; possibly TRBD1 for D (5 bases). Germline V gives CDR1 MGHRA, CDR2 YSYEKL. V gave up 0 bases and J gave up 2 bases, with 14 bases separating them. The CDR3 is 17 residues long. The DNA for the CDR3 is TGCGCCAGCAGCCAAGAAGGTGCAGGGATAACCTACAATGAGCAGTTCTTC. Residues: CASSQEGAGITYNEQFF.

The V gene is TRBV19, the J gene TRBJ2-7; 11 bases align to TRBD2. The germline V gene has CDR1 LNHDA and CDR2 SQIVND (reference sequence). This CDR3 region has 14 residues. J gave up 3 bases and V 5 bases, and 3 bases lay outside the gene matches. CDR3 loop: CASSPGTSGYEQYF. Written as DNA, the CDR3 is TGTGCCAGTAGTCCCGGGACTAGCGGCTACGAGCAGTACTTC.

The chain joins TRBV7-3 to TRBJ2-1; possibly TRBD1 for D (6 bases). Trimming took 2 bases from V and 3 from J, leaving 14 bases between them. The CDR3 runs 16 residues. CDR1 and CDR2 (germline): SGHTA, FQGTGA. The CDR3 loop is CASSLEGERVYNEQFF. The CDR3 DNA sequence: TGTGCCAGCAGCTTAGAGGGGGAACGGGTCTACAATGAGCAGTTCTTC.

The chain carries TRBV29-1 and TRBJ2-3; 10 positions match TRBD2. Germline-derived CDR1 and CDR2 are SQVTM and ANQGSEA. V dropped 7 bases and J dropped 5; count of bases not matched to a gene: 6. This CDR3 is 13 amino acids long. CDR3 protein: CSEELAGKDTQYF. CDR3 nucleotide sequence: TGCAGCGAGGAACTAGCGGGGAAAGATACGCAGTATTTT.

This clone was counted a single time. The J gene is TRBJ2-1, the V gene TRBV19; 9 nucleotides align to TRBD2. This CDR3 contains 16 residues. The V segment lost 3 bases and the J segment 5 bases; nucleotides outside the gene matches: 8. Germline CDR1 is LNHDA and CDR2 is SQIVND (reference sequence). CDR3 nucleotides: TGTGCCAGTAGTATGATGGCACTAGCGGGTGACAATGAGCAGTTCTTC. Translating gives CASSMMALAGDNEQFF.

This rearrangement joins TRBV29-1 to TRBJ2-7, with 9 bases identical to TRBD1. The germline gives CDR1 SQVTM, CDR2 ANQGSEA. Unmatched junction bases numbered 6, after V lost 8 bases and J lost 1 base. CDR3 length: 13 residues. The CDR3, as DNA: TGCAGCTGCCGGGACAGGGATTCCTACGAGCAGTACTTC. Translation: CSCRDRDSYEQYF.

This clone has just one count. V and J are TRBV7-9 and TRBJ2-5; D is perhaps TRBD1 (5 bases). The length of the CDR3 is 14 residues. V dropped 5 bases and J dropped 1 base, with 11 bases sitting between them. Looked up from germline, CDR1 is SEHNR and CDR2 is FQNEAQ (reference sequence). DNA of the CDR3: TGTGCCAGCAGCGCGACAGCCATCCAAGAGACCCAGTACTTC. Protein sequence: CASSATAIQETQYF. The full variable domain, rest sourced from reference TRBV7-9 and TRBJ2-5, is DTGVSQNPRHKITKRGQNVTFRCDPISEHNRLYWYRQTLGQGPEFLTYFQNEAQLEKSRLLSDRFSAERPKGSFSTLEIQRTEQGDSAMYLCASSATAIQETQYFGPGTRLLVL.